These 22 T cell receptor beta chains came from one sample sequenced in a study of T cell changes during pregnancy in multiple sclerosis (dated by TCRdb to the late 2010s). The receptor library was made with the immunoSEQ multiplex PCR assay. TCRdb carries this immuneACCESS record with in-frame sequences only. Its versions omit some clonotypes, under half of them owing to an unresolved V gene in the studies checked, with the rest unexplained. The sample has approximately 100,000 clones on record, about 90% of them singletons. The ten biggest clones cover about 0.9% of the sample. Sequenced material: peripheral blood, taken after pregnancy. The receptors here all came from a female donor with multiple sclerosis, enrolled in a pregnancy study.

The chain has TRBV27 and TRBJ1-2, with D possibly matching TRBD1 (6 bases). Germline V gene sequence: CDR1 MNHEY, CDR2 SMNVEV (reference sequence). The V gene lost 2 bases and the J gene lost 7 bases, with 8 bases spanning the gap. The CDR3 is 12 residues long. CDR3 residues: CASSLRGGGYTF. Written as DNA, the CDR3 is TGTGCCAGCAGTTTACGAGGGGGTGGCTACACCTTC.

V gene TRBV18 combines with J gene TRBJ2-7, with 10 bases matching TRBD2. From germline, CDR1 is KGHSH and CDR2 LQKENI. The CDR3 has 16 amino acids. J lost 3 bases, V lost 2 bases, and 7 bases had no gene match. The CDR3 spells CASSPKAGGHLYEQYF. CDR3 DNA: TGTGCCAGCTCACCAAAAGCGGGGGGGCACCTCTACGAGCAGTACTTC.

This clone was counted once. The chain couples TRBV27 to TRBJ2-1; 12 bases align to TRBD2. Trimming at V came to 5 bases and at J to 3 bases, leaving 2 bases not matched to a gene. The CDR3 consists of 15 residues. Germline-derived CDR1 and CDR2 are MNHEY and SMNVEV (reference sequence). The DNA of the CDR3 is TGTGCCAGCAGTCAACTAGCGGGAGGCTACAATGAGCAGTTCTTC. Translating it yields CASSQLAGGYNEQFF.

The chain joins TRBV29-1 to TRBJ2-7; no reliable D call. The CDR3 runs to 13 residues. The ends were cut back, 6 bases at V and 3 bases at J, with 15 bases in the middle. Per germline, CDR1 SQVTM and CDR2 ANQGSEA. The CDR3 bases are TGCAGCGTAAGAGAGATTGATAACTACGAGCAGTACTTC. It encodes CSVREIDNYEQYF.

J is TRBJ1-6 and V is TRBV19; 8 bases line up with TRBD1. CDR1 and CDR2 from the germline V gene are LNHDA and SQIVND (reference sequence). Trimming cost V 11 bases and J 7 bases; bases outside gene matches: 16. The CDR3 is made up of 16 amino acids. Here the CDR3 reads CAGGEGERQGNSPLHF. CDR3 nucleotides: TGTGCCGGGGGGGAGGGGGAGAGACAGGGGAATTCACCCCTCCACTTT.

The rearrangement uses TRBV4-1 and TRBJ2-1, with TRBD1 matching over 8 bases. The CDR3 has 14 residues. Germline assignment: CDR1 MGHRA and CDR2 YSYEKL. The ends lost 0 bases at V and 14 bases at J; junction bases unmatched: 9. This chain's CDR3 is CASSQERLGQAKFF. DNA for the CDR3: TGCGCCAGCAGCCAAGAGCGCCTGGGACAGGCCAAGTTCTTC.

This sequence joins TRBV5-1 and TRBJ2-1; no clear D gene. V lost 2 bases, J lost 4 bases, and 4 bases lay in between. The CDR3 is made up of 12 amino acids. In germline, CDR1 is SGHRS, CDR2 YFSETQ. The CDR3 here is CASSFNYNEQFF. The CDR3 nucleotides are TGCGCCAGCAGCTTCAATTACAATGAGCAGTTCTTC.

The chain combines TRBV5-1 with TRBJ2-1; possibly TRBD2 for D (6 bases). This CDR3 is 13 amino acids long. Per the germline V gene, CDR1 is SGHRS and CDR2 is YFSETQ. Deletions cut 8 bases from V and 4 bases from J, with 13 bases between. This CDR3 reads CASRRGGYNEQFF. The DNA of the CDR3 is TGCGCCAGTCGGAGGGGAGGATACAATGAGCAGTTCTTC.

This sequence joins TRBV18 and TRBJ2-3, with 7 bases identical to TRBD1. CDR1 and CDR2 (germline): KGHSH, LQKENI. V lost 2 bases and J lost 3; bases outside the gene matches: 2. The length of the CDR3 is 14 residues. This CDR3 is CASSPTGETDTQYF. The CDR3, as DNA: TGTGCCAGCTCACCAACAGGGGAAACAGATACGCAGTATTTT. The full variable domain, its missing parts supplied by reference TRBV18 and TRBJ2-3, is NAGVMQNPRHLVRRRGQEARLRCSPMKGHSHVYWYRQLPEEGLKFMVYLQKENIIDESGMPKERFSAEFPKEGPSILRIQQVVRGDSAAYFCASSPTGETDTQYFGPGTRLTVL.

The J gene is TRBJ2-1, the V gene TRBV7-6; TRBD2 agrees at 9 bases. The trim removed 0 bases at V and 10 bases at J, leaving 7 bases unmatched. The CDR3 totals 15 residues. Per the germline V gene, CDR1 is SGHVS and CDR2 is FNYEAQ. The CDR3 loop reads CASSLAAGGRGEQFF. CDR3 nucleotide sequence: TGTGCCAGCAGCTTAGCGGCGGGGGGGCGAGGGGAGCAGTTCTTC.

The rearrangement links TRBV18 to TRBJ1-1; 7 bases line up with TRBD1. This CDR3 comprises 15 residues. The J segment lost 2 bases and the V segment lost 2 bases, leaving 5 bases of the junction unmatched. CDR1 and CDR2 from the germline V gene are KGHSH and LQKENI. The CDR3 protein is CASSPMTGSNTEAFF. As DNA, the CDR3 is TGTGCCAGCTCACCAATGACAGGGTCCAACACTGAAGCTTTCTTT.

Notes on this clone: This CDR3 is also generated by other DNA sequences in the sample. The rearrangement uses TRBV7-2 and TRBJ2-7, with a tentative D call TRBD2 (5 bases). This CDR3 has 14 amino acids. Per germline, CDR1 SGHTA and CDR2 FQGNSA. V lost 2 bases and J lost 2, with 10 bases in between. In DNA, the CDR3 is TGTGCCAGCAGCTTATCGGGGTCTACCTACGAGCAGTACTTC. Its protein is CASSLSGSTYEQYF. Using reference TRBV7-2 and TRBJ2-7 for the parts outside the CDR3, the full variable domain is GAGVSQSPSNKVTEKGKDVELRCDPISGHTALYWYRQSLGQGLEFLIYFQGNSAPDKSGLPSDRFSAERTGGSVSTLTIQRTQQEDSAVYLCASSLSGSTYEQYFGPGTRLTVT.

V is TRBV4-1 and J is TRBJ2-2; 15 nucleotides agree with TRBD2. Unmatched junction bases numbered 8, after V lost 4 bases and J lost 5 bases. This CDR3 region has 18 residues. The V gene's germline CDR1 is MGHRA and CDR2 YSYEKL. CDR3 in DNA: TGCGCCAGCAGCCGTTCCGGGACTAGCGGGGGGACGACCGGGGAGCTGTTTTTT. Translated: CASSRSGTSGGTTGELFF.

The rearrangement joins TRBV18 to TRBJ2-3; 8 bases match TRBD2. V shed 4 bases and J 6 bases; nucleotides not matched to a gene: 12. Germline values: CDR1 KGHSH, CDR2 LQKENI. CDR3 length: 16 residues. CDR3 in amino acids: CASSREGTRGADTQYF. In nucleotides, the CDR3 is TGTGCCAGCTCACGCGAAGGGACTAGGGGTGCGGATACGCAGTATTTT.

The chain uses TRBV30 and TRBJ1-5; 7 positions agree with TRBD1. This CDR3 comprises 14 residues. The germline V gene encodes CDR1 GTSNPN and CDR2 SVGIG (reference sequence). After removal of 2 bases from V and 3 bases from J, the junction contained 4 bases not matched to a gene. The CDR3 DNA sequence: TGTGCCTGGAGTACCGGGACAGTCAATCAGCCCCAGCATTTT. Its translation: CAWSTGTVNQPQHF.

The DNA for the CDR3 is TGTGCCAGCAGTGAAACTAGCGGGGGGGGGTACACAGATACGCAGTATTTT. It encodes CASSETSGGGYTDTQYF. This chain joins TRBV25-1 and TRBJ2-3; the match to TRBD2 covers 13 bases. Germline values: CDR1 MGHDK, CDR2 SYGVNS. V was pared by 2 bases and J by 2 bases, with 4 bases of the junction left unmatched. This CDR3 has 17 amino acids.

The chain is built from TRBV9 and TRBJ2-1, with 7 bases matching TRBD2. The CDR3 spans 15 residues. CDR1 is SGDLS, CDR2 YYNGEE, per germline. The junction had 8 bases not matched to a gene; V was cut back by 4 bases and J by 4 bases. CDR3 region: CASSRASGVYNEQFF. The CDR3 DNA sequence: TGTGCCAGCAGCAGGGCTAGCGGAGTTTACAATGAGCAGTTCTTC.

This rearrangement joins TRBV18 to TRBJ1-1; tentative D call: TRBD1 (5 bases). CDR3 length: 13 amino acids. V lost 3 bases and J lost 3, with 8 bases in between. Germline V CDR1 and CDR2: KGHSH, LQKENI. CDR3 region: CASSPDIDTEAFF. CDR3 nucleotide sequence: TGTGCCAGCTCACCGGACATAGACACTGAAGCTTTCTTT.

The rearrangement links TRBV7-2 to TRBJ2-7; 11 bases line up with TRBD2. In germline, CDR1 is SGHTA, CDR2 FQGNSA. Trimming removed 3 bases from V and 6 bases from J; junction bases left unmatched: 10. This CDR3 contains 16 residues. CDR3 DNA: TGTGCCAGCAGCTTCCCGGGACTAGCGGAGCTTTTCGAGCAGTACTTC. Translation: CASSFPGLAELFEQYF.

The CDR3 reads CASRDREYEQYF. The DNA of the CDR3 is TGTGCCAGCAGAGACAGGGAGTACGAGCAGTACTTC. V is TRBV21-1 and J is TRBJ2-7; no DNA check was done on the table's D call, TRBD1. TRBV21-1 has pseudogene status. The CDR3 loop spans 12 amino acids.

The rearrangement uses TRBV10-2 and TRBJ1-2, with a possible D match to TRBD1 (6 bases). The V gene lost 7 bases and the J gene lost 2 bases, with 11 bases spanning the gap. This CDR3 has 13 amino acids. The germline V gene encodes CDR1 WSHSY and CDR2 SAAADI. CDR3 DNA: TGCGCCAGCACCCAGGACAGAAACTATGGCTACACCTTC. Translating gives CASTQDRNYGYTF.

This rearrangement joins TRBV6-4 to TRBJ2-1; TRBD2 aligns across 10 bases. This CDR3 is built from 15 residues. The V gene end was trimmed by 4 bases and the J gene end by 5 bases; junction bases not matched to a gene: 5. The germline V gene encodes CDR1 MRHNA and CDR2 SNTAGT. The CDR3 DNA reads TGTGCCAGCAGTGTTGGAACTAGCGGGAACAATGAGCAGTTCTTC. Its translation: CASSVGTSGNNEQFF.